The 15 T cell receptor beta chains presented below share a single source sample, sequenced in a study of blood T cell repertoires in COVID-19. The repertoire was sequenced with immunoSEQ multiplex PCR; TCRdb's copy has only in-frame clones and lacks some. Among under 350,000 clones listed, 80% to 90% were seen once. The specimen was PBMCs or T cells enriched from blood (not recorded which). The receptors here all came from a woman between 35 and 50 years old with acute COVID-19.

The V gene is TRBV11-3, the J gene TRBJ2-2; TRBD1 agrees at 7 bases. This CDR3 region has 14 residues. Looked up from germline, CDR1 is SGHNT and CDR2 is YENEEA. V gave up 1 base and J gave up 6 bases; unmatched junction bases: 2. The CDR3 sequence: CASSLGQGAGELFF. The CDR3 DNA is TGTGCCAGCAGCTTAGGACAGGGAGCCGGGGAGCTGTTTTTT.

The chain uses TRBV18 and TRBJ2-7, with 14 bases fitting TRBD2. The trim removed 3 bases at V and 6 bases at J, leaving 4 bases unmatched. The CDR3 length is 15 residues. Looked up from germline, CDR1 is KGHSH and CDR2 is LQKENI. CDR3 in DNA: TGTGCCAGCTCACCGGGACTAGCGGGAGAGGGCGAGCAGTACTTC. This codes for CASSPGLAGEGEQYF.

This clone was seen a handful of times. V and J are TRBV4-1 and TRBJ2-7; 10 bases are shared with TRBD2. Germline trimming cut 5 bases from V and 1 base from J; bases unmatched to any gene: 11. The CDR3 is 17 amino acids. Germline assignment: CDR1 MGHRA and CDR2 YSYEKL. Written as DNA, the CDR3 is TGCGCCAGCAGCGTAGGACTAGCGGAACCGCCTTCCTACGAGCAGTACTTC. Protein sequence: CASSVGLAEPPSYEQYF.

The chain uses TRBV19 and TRBJ1-1, with a weak D call TRBD1 (6 bases). The CDR3 contains 14 residues. Trimming cost V 5 bases and J 1 base, with 11 bases left between them. Per the germline V gene, CDR1 is LNHDA and CDR2 is SQIVND (reference sequence). CDR3 coding DNA: TGTGCCAGTAGTCCCGAGACAGGGAACACTGAAGCTTTCTTT. As protein: CASSPETGNTEAFF.

This clone was recorded once. The V call is TRBV7-6, the J call TRBJ2-3, with a weak D call TRBD2 (5 bases). V was shortened by 4 bases and J by 2 bases, with 13 bases between the two germline ends. The CDR3 extends over 15 amino acids. Germline V lookup: CDR1 SGHVS, CDR2 FNYEAQ. CDR3 DNA: TGTGCCAGCAGCTATAAACCCGGGATCACAGATACGCAGTATTTT. This sequence encodes CASSYKPGITDTQYF.

V and J are TRBV24-1 and TRBJ1-4; TRBD1 is a possible D gene (5 bases). Germline assignment: CDR1 KGHDR and CDR2 SFDVKD. The CDR3 length is 17 residues. Trimming took off 4 bases at V and 2 bases at J, with 16 bases between the two ends. CDR3 protein: CATSDPTQGWTNEKLFF. The CDR3 DNA follows: TGTGCCACCAGTGACCCGACTCAGGGATGGACTAATGAAAAACTGTTTTTT.

V usage is TRBV10-3 and J usage is TRBJ2-1, with a tentative D call TRBD2 (6 bases). The CDR3 covers 13 residues. The germline V gene has CDR1 ENHRY and CDR2 SYGVKD. V was trimmed by 2 bases and J by 9 bases, leaving 11 bases between them. DNA of the CDR3: TGTGCCATCAGTGAGGGGGGGAACGGTGAGCAGTTCTTC. Its protein product is CAISEGGNGEQFF.

The chain recombines TRBV3-1 (or the pseudogene TRBV3-2) with TRBJ1-6; no definite D call. V lost 1 base and J lost 0, with 10 bases in between. The germline V gene has CDR1 LGHDT and CDR2 YNNKEL (reference sequence). This CDR3 comprises 17 residues. The CDR3 region has the DNA TGTGCCAGCAGCCAAGTTTTTGAGTACTCCTATAATTCACCCCTCCACTTT. Translated: CASSQVFEYSYNSPLHF.

The CDR3 loop reads CASSPLSGSSEKLFF. CDR3 bases: TGTGCCAGCTCACCACTAAGTGGGTCTAGTGAAAAACTGTTTTTT. V gene TRBV18 combines with J gene TRBJ1-4; D is ambiguous. V lost 1 base and J lost 7, with 13 bases in between. There are 15 residues in the CDR3. CDR1 and CDR2 (germline): KGHSH, LQKENI.

The V and J genes are TRBV19 and TRBJ2-1; no clear D gene. The CDR3 sequence is 16 residues long. Trimming took 2 bases from V and 0 from J, leaving 11 bases between them. Germline V gene lookup returns CDR1 LNHDA and CDR2 SQIVND (reference sequence). The CDR3 sequence is CASSITSTSSYNEQFF. The CDR3 nucleotides read TGTGCCAGTAGTATAACGAGTACGAGCTCCTACAATGAGCAGTTCTTC.

J is TRBJ1-5 and V is TRBV4-2, with 9 bases that match TRBD1. With V trimmed by 4 bases and J by 2 bases, 12 bases remained unmatched. The CDR3 is 18 residues long. Germline V gene sequence: CDR1 LGHNA, CDR2 YNFKEQ. CDR3 sequence: CASSRITGGRFGNQPQHF. CDR3 sequence (DNA): TGTGCCAGCAGCCGAATTACAGGGGGCCGCTTCGGCAATCAGCCCCAGCATTTT.

This clone was seen a handful of times. The V gene is TRBV9, the J gene TRBJ2-2; 7 bases are shared with TRBD1. This CDR3 region has 15 residues. The germline gives CDR1 SGDLS, CDR2 YYNGEE. V shed 4 bases, J shed 6 bases, and the junction held 9 bases outside the gene matches. This CDR3 is CASSLPQGNAGELFF. The CDR3 nucleotides are TGTGCCAGCAGCCTGCCACAGGGGAATGCCGGGGAGCTGTTTTTT.

In nucleotides, the CDR3 is TGTGCCAGCAGCCAAGGTCCAGGGGGAAATGGAAACACCATATATTTT. Translated: CASSQGPGGNGNTIYF. V and J are TRBV4-2 and TRBJ1-3; 7 bases map to TRBD1. Trimming cost V 1 base and J 3 bases; bases outside gene matches: 6. CDR1 and CDR2 from the germline V gene are LGHNA and YNFKEQ. This CDR3 is 16 amino acids long.

V usage is TRBV4-3 and J usage is TRBJ2-7, with a possible D match to TRBD1 (5 bases). CDR1 is LGHNA and CDR2 is YSLEER in the germline V gene. This CDR3 is built from 13 residues. V was trimmed by 1 base and J by 4 bases, leaving 8 bases between them. The CDR3 bases are TGCGCCAGCAGCCAAGGACAGCAGTACGAGCAGTACTTC. It is translated as CASSQGQQYEQYF.

The chain recombines TRBV19 with TRBJ1-5; D is possibly TRBD1 (5 bases). The CDR3 is made up of 17 amino acids. Trimming took 0 bases from V and 0 from J, leaving 12 bases between them. Looked up from germline, CDR1 is LNHDA and CDR2 is SQIVND (reference sequence). The CDR3 reads CASSIDLGGNSNQPQHF. The CDR3 region has the DNA TGTGCCAGTAGTATAGATCTGGGGGGAAATAGCAATCAGCCCCAGCATTTT.